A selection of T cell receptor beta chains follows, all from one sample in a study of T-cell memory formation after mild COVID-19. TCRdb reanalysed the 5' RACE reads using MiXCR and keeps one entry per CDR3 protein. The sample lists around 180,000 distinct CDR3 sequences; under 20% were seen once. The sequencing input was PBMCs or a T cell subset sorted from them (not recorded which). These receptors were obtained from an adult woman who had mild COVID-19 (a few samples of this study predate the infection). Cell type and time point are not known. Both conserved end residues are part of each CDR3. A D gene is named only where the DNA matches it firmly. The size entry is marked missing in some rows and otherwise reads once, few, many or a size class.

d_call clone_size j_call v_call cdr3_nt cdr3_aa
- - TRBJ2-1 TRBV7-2 TGTGCCAGCAGCTTAGGTGCCGGTTTGACCGTCAATGAGCAGTTCTTC CASSLGAGLTVNEQFF
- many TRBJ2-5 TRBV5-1 TGCGCCAGCAGCTTGACGGGGGACCTCCAAGAGACCCAGTACTTC CASSLTGDLQETQYF
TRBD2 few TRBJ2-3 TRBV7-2 TGTGCCAGCAGCTTACGCGGGAGGGAGGCGGATACGCAGTATTTT CASSLRGREADTQYF
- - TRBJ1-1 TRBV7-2 TGTGCCAGCAGCTTACTGGCGGGGGACACTGAAGCTTTCTTT CASSLLAGDTEAFF
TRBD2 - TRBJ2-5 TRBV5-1 TGCGCCAGCAGCTGGAGACTAGCGGGGGACCAAGAGACCCAGTACTTC CASSWRLAGDQETQYF
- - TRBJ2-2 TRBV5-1 TGCGCCAGCAGCTTTTCGGCAGGGATCGGCACCGGGGAGCTGTTTTTT CASSFSAGIGTGELFF
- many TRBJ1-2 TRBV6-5 TGTGCCAGCAGTTACTCGGGGGAGGGTGGCTACACCTTC CASSYSGEGGYTF
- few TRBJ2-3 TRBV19 TGTGCCAGTAGTATAGAGGGGACGGGCACAGATACGCAGTATTTT CASSIEGTGTDTQYF
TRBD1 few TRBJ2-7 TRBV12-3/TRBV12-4 TGTGCCAGCAGCCCCCGGACAGGTGCCTACTACGAGCAGTACTTC CASSPRTGAYYEQYF
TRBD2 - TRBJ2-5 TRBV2 TGTGCCAGCAGCATACTAGCGGGACTCCAAGAGACCCAGTACTTC CASSILAGLQETQYF
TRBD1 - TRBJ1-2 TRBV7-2 TGTGCCAGCAGCTTGACAGGGGGCCGGGAAGTCTATGGCTACACCTTC CASSLTGGREVYGYTF
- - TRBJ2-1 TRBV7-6 TGTGCCAGCAGCCCCAGGGTCCGAGGGTCCTACAATGAGCAGTTCTTC CASSPRVRGSYNEQFF
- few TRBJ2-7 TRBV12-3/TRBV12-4 TGTGCCAGCAGCCAGCTCCAAAACTACGGGCACGAGCAGTACTTC CASSQLQNYGHEQYF